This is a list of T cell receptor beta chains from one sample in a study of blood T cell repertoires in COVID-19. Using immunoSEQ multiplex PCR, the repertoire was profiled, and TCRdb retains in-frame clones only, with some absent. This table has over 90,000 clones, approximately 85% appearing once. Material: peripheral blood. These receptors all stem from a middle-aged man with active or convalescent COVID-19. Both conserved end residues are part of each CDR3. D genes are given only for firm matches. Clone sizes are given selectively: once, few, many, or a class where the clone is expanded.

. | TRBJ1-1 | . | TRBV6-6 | CASSYPQDSGREAFF | TGTGCCAGCAGTTACCCTCAGGACAGTGGACGGGAAGCTTTCTTT
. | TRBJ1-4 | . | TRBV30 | CAWSAQGGNNEKLFF | TGTGCCTGGAGTGCCCAGGGAGGGAATAATGAAAAACTGTTTTTT
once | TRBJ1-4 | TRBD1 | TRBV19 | CASSIQGAPEREKLFF | TGTGCCAGTAGTATACAGGGGGCTCCTGAAAGGGAAAAACTGTTTTTT
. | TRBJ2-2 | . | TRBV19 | CASSIRGAYTGELFF | TGTGCCAGTAGTATCCGGGGGGCCTACACCGGGGAGCTGTTTTTT
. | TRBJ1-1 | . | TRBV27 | CASSFRERTEAFF | TGTGCCAGCAGTTTTAGGGAGCGAACTGAAGCTTTCTTT
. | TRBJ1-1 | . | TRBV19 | CASSRVGTEAFF | TGTGCCAGTAGTCGGGTCGGCACTGAAGCTTTCTTT
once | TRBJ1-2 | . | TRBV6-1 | CASSEYVSYGYTF | TGTGCCAGCAGTGAATATGTCAGCTATGGCTACACCTTC
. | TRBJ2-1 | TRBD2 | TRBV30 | CACSSGGSYNEQFF | TGTGCCTGTTCTAGCGGGGGGAGCTACAATGAGCAGTTCTTC
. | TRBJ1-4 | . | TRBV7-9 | CASRTGPNEKLFF | TGTGCCAGCAGAACAGGGCCTAATGAAAAACTGTTTTTT
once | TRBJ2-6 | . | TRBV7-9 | CASKPPGANVLTF | TGTGCCAGCAAGCCCCCTGGGGCCAACGTCCTGACTTTC
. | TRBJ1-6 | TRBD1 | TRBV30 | CAWSVALGTGNSPLHF | TGTGCCTGGAGTGTTGCTCTGGGGACAGGGAATTCACCCCTCCACTTT
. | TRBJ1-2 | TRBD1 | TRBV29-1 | CSVGSKDRGPRGYTF | TGCAGCGTTGGGTCCAAGGACAGGGGGCCGCGTGGCTACACCTTC
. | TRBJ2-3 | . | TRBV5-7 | CASIPWSQTGKGWTDTQYF | TGTGCCAGCATCCCTTGGTCCCAGACCGGGAAGGGTTGGACAGATACGCAGTATTTT
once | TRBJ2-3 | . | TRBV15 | CATSRPPTHNPQYF | TGTGCCACCAGCAGACCCCCTACCCATAACCCGCAGTATTTT
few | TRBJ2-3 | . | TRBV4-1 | CASSQQGIPADTQYF | TGCGCCAGCAGCCAACAGGGGATCCCGGCAGATACGCAGTATTTT
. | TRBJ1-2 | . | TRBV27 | CASSRPGADGYTF | TGTGCCAGCAGTCGGCCAGGGGCAGATGGCTACACCTTC
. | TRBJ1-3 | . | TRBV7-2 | CASSSPTGLGNTIYF | TGTGCCAGCAGCTCGCCAACAGGGCTCGGAAACACCATATATTTT
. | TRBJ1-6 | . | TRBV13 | CASSPRTEYNSPLHF | TGTGCCAGCAGCCCCCGGACAGAATATAATTCACCCCTCCACTTT
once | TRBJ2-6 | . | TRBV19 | CASMVIDSGANVLTF | TGTGCCAGTATGGTGATAGACTCTGGGGCCAACGTCCTGACTTTC
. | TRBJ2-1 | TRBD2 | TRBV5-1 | CASSVGTTSYNEQFF | TGCGCCAGCAGCGTCGGGACTACCTCCTACAATGAGCAGTTCTTC
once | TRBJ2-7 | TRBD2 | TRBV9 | CASSGGLAVHEQYF | TGTGCCAGCAGCGGGGGACTAGCGGTCCACGAGCAGTACTTC
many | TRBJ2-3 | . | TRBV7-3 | CASSRDGTSTDTQYF | TGTGCCAGCAGCCGGGACGGGACTAGCACAGATACGCAGTATTTT
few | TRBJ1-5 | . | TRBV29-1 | CSVGGGRGSNQPQHF | TGCAGCGTTGGGGGTGGTAGGGGTAGCAATCAGCCCCAGCATTTT
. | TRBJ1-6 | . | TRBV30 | CALAVSSYNSPLHF | TGTGCCCTGGCTGTAAGCTCCTATAATTCACCCCTCCACTTT
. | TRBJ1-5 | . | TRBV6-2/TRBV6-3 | CASSWPGRYQPQHF | TGTGCCAGCAGTTGGCCAGGGAGGTATCAGCCCCAGCATTTT
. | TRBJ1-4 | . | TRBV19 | CASSGLDSQNEKLFF | TGTGCCAGTAGTGGCCTGGACAGCCAGAATGAAAAACTGTTTTTT
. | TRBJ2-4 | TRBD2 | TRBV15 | CATSRVGLAGGAKNIQYF | TGTGCCACCAGCAGAGTCGGACTAGCGGGGGGAGCCAAAAACATTCAGTACTTC
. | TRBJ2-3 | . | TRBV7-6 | CASSPIPGGTDTQYF | TGTGCCAGCAGTCCGATACCGGGGGGCACAGATACGCAGTATTTT
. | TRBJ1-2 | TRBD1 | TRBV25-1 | CASSRTGGSVYGYTF | TGTGCCAGCAGCCGGACAGGGGGGTCGGTCTATGGCTACACCTTC
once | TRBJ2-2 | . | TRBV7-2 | CASSLDSTNTGELFF | TGTGCCAGCAGTTTGGACAGCACGAACACCGGGGAGCTGTTTTTT
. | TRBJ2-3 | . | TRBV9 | CASSVASTDTQYF | TGTGCCAGCAGCGTGGCCAGCACAGATACGCAGTATTTT
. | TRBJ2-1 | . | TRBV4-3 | CASSQEWALYNEQFF | TGCGCCAGCAGCCAAGAATGGGCCCTATACAATGAGCAGTTCTTC